One T cell receptor (beta chain) is described in this entry. In the study's own analysis: Reference gene primer amplification gave nucleated cell count estimates. Sequenced by immunoSEQ multiplex PCR; TCRdb stores in-frame clones only, minus some. The DNA was the basis for D and trimming; V, J and clone size are from that table. The data contain some 190,000 clones, about 88% of them singletons. This record belongs to a study of blood T cell repertoires in COVID-19. Study-level background: Samples taken during acute and convalescent COVID-19 were collected in the United States, Italy and Spain. PBMCs, B-cell-depleted T cells, or T cells were the source of the cDNA or gDNA that made up the material.

There are 14 residues in the CDR3. CDR1 and CDR2 from the germline V gene are SNHLY and FYNNEI. V dropped 4 bases and J dropped 2 bases, with 12 bases sitting between them. The source of this sequence is a woman in her thirties or forties who had recovered from COVID-19. The rearrangement joins TRBV2 to TRBJ2-7, with D hard to call. The sample comprised peripheral blood. This CDR3 is CASSAHREPYEQYF. In nucleotides, the CDR3 is TGTGCCAGCAGTGCTCACAGAGAGCCCTACGAGCAGTACTTC.